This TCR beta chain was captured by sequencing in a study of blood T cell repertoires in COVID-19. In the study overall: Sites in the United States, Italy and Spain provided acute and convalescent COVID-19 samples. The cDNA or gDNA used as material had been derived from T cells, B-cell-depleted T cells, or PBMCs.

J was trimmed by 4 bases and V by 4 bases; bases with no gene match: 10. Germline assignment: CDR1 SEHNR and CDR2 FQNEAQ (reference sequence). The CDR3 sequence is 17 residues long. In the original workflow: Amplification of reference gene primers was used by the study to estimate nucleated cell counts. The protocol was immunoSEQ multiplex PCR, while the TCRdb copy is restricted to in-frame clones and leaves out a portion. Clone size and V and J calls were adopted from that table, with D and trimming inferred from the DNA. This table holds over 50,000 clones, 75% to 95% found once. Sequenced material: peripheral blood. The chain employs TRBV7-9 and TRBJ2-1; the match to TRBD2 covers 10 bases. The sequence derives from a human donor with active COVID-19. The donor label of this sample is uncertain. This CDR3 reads CASSYPTGLADYNEQFF. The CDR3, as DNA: TGTGCCAGCAGCTACCCTACTGGACTAGCGGATTACAATGAGCAGTTCTTC.